The rows below give T cell receptor beta chains drawn from one sample of a study of regulatory T cells in long-lasting Graves disease. TCRdb re-called the multiplex PCR reads with MiXCR, one entry per CDR3 protein. The profile shows some 300,000 distinct CDR3 sequences, 20% to 25% of them singletons. Sequences were derived from peripheral blood mononuclear cells (PBMCs), sampled when the disease was refractory, from a patient treated with antithyroid drugs. The receptors were gathered from a female donor with Graves disease. Each CDR3 is given with its conserved first and last residue. D genes are given only for firm matches. Some rows mark clone size as missing; the rest say once, few, many or name a class of expanded clone.

TRBV12-5	-	TRBJ2-3	-	TGTGCTAGTGGTTTGGGACAGCTCCCAGATACGCAGTATTTT	CASGLGQLPDTQYF
TRBV6-1	-	TRBJ2-7	few	TGTGCCAGCAGTCCCGGGCACGAGCAGTACTTC	CASSPGHEQYF
TRBV13	TRBD1	TRBJ1-1	-	TGTGCCAGCAGCTTAGGACAGGGGGCGAAAACTGAAGCTTTCTTT	CASSLGQGAKTEAFF
TRBV7-9	-	TRBJ1-1	-	TGTGCCAGCAGCTTAGGCAGGGACCTCGCTAGAGCTTTCTTT	CASSLGRDLARAFF
TRBV6-1	TRBD2	TRBJ2-7	many	TGTGCCAGCAGACGCGAGCGGGATTCGTACGAGCAGTACTTC	CASRRERDSYEQYF
TRBV30	TRBD1	TRBJ1-6	many	TGTGCCTGGGCCGGACAGGGGCAATCACCCCTCCACTTT	CAWAGQGQSPLHF
TRBV5-1	-	TRBJ1-1	many	TGCGCCAGCAGCTGGGCCCTGGGTGGGGACACTGAAGCTTTCTTT	CASSWALGGDTEAFF
TRBV12-3/TRBV12-4	-	TRBJ2-7	many	TGTGCCAGCAGGTCTAACAGGACCCGATCCTACGAGCAGTACTTC	CASRSNRTRSYEQYF
TRBV10-1	TRBD1	TRBJ2-5	many	TGCGCCAGCAGTGAGTCATCCCAGGGGGCCAAGACCCAGTACTTC	CASSESSQGAKTQYF
TRBV6-1	-	TRBJ2-7	many	TGTGCCAGCAGTGAAAGACAGACCTACGAGCAGTACTTC	CASSERQTYEQYF
TRBV27	-	TRBJ1-1	many	TGTGCCAGCAGTTTTCATAGGGTGGCTGAAGCTTTCTTT	CASSFHRVAEAFF
TRBV19	-	TRBJ2-7	-	TGTGCCAGTACCTCCTCCCCAGGGTACGAGCAGTACTTC	CASTSSPGYEQYF
TRBV7-2	-	TRBJ2-2	-	TGTGCCAGCAGCTTAGGAGGACTGTCGAACACCGGGGAGCTGTTTTTT	CASSLGGLSNTGELFF
TRBV30	TRBD1	TRBJ2-2	few	TGTGCCTGGAGCCCGGGACAGGGAGTTCTGAGGGAGCTGTTTTTT	CAWSPGQGVLRELFF
TRBV20-1	TRBD2	TRBJ2-7	-	TGCAGTGCTGAAGGGACTAGCGGGAAATCCTACGAGCAGTACTTC	CSAEGTSGKSYEQYF
TRBV5-1	-	TRBJ1-5	few	TGCGCCAGCAGCCGGGCACCGGACCAGCCCCAGCATTTT	CASSRAPDQPQHF
TRBV2	TRBD1	TRBJ1-1	many	TGTGCCAGCAGGGCGCGGGACAGGGCAAAGGACACTGAAGCTTTCTTT	CASRARDRAKDTEAFF
TRBV30	TRBD1	TRBJ2-7	-	TGTGCCTGGAGTACCGGGACAGGGAACGAGCAGTACTTC	CAWSTGTGNEQYF
TRBV7-2	TRBD1	TRBJ2-7	many	TGTGCCAGCAGCCCCGGGGGGGACAGGGGCTACGAGCAGTACTTC	CASSPGGDRGYEQYF
TRBV28	TRBD1	TRBJ1-1	many	TGTGCCAGCAGTTTCTCCGGGACAGCTAACACTGAAGCTTTCTTT	CASSFSGTANTEAFF
TRBV7-6	-	TRBJ1-2	few	TGTGCCAGCAGCCCAGTCGGGGGCGCCTCTATTGGCTACACCTTC	CASSPVGGASIGYTF
TRBV7-9	-	TRBJ2-7	-	TGTGCCAGCAGCTTCTCGGCTGATTACGAGCAGTACTTC	CASSFSADYEQYF
TRBV28	-	TRBJ2-7	-	TGTGCCAGCATGTCTACAGGTAGCGAGCAGTACTTC	CASMSTGSEQYF
TRBV6-1	-	TRBJ2-5	few	TGTGCCAGCAGGGGGCCGGCAGAGACCCAGTACTTC	CASRGPAETQYF
TRBV15	-	TRBJ2-6	-	TGTGGCACCATGGGGGCCAACGTCCTGACTTTC	CGTMGANVLTF
TRBV4-3	-	TRBJ2-5	once	TGCGCCAGCAGCCCAGACCTGGGAGAGACCCAGTACTTC	CASSPDLGETQYF
TRBV30	-	TRBJ2-1	-	TGTGCCTGGAATCCGATGAGCTCCTACAATGAGCAGTTCTTC	CAWNPMSSYNEQFF
TRBV7-2	-	TRBJ2-3	-	TGTGCCAGCAGCTTATATTCCGGGACCCTGGGGCCATTTAGCACAGATACGCAGTATTTT	CASSLYSGTLGPFSTDTQYF
TRBV20-1	TRBD2	TRBJ2-3	-	TGCAGTGCTTGGACTAGCGGTTACACAGATACGCAGTATTTT	CSAWTSGYTDTQYF
TRBV10-3	-	TRBJ2-5	few	TGTGCCATCAGTGAGACTAGTTCCCAACGGACCCAGTACTTC	CAISETSSQRTQYF
TRBV20-1	TRBD1	TRBJ2-7	many	TGCAGTGCTCGGACGGACAGGGAAGTCCACGAGCAGTACTTC	CSARTDREVHEQYF
TRBV20-1	TRBD1	TRBJ2-7	-	TGCAGTGCCATCCTTCGGACAGGCTACGAGCAGTACTTC	CSAILRTGYEQYF
TRBV24-1	TRBD1	TRBJ2-5	-	TGTGCCACCAGTGGACCGGGACAGGGGGCTCAAGAGACCCAGTACTTC	CATSGPGQGAQETQYF
TRBV20-1	-	TRBJ2-3	-	TGCAGTGCTACCCAACGGCTAGCGAGCACAGATACGCAGTATTTT	CSATQRLASTDTQYF
TRBV9	-	TRBJ2-1	few	TGTGCCAGCAGCGCCCAATACAGGGTAGGTGGAGAGCAGTTCTTC	CASSAQYRVGGEQFF
TRBV11-2	-	TRBJ1-2	many	TGTGCCAGCAGCTTAAACGGCGGCTACACCTTC	CASSLNGGYTF
TRBV11-2	TRBD1	TRBJ2-1	few	TGTGCCAGCAGCACCGGGACAGGGTCTTGGGCGGATGAGCAGTTCTTC	CASSTGTGSWADEQFF
TRBV7-9	-	TRBJ2-2	few	TGTGCCAGCAGCTTAGAACCGGGCCGAACGAACACCGGGGAGCTGTTTTTT	CASSLEPGRTNTGELFF
TRBV7-6	TRBD1	TRBJ1-1	many	TGTGCCAGCAGCTGGGGACAGACCTTAGGGCACACTGAAGCTTTCTTT	CASSWGQTLGHTEAFF
TRBV10-3	-	TRBJ2-7	few	TGTGCCACAACAGCTCCCTCCTACGAGCAGTACTTC	CATTAPSYEQYF
TRBV27	-	TRBJ1-5	few	TGTGCCAGCCACTCTTACAATCAGCCCCAGCATTTT	CASHSYNQPQHF